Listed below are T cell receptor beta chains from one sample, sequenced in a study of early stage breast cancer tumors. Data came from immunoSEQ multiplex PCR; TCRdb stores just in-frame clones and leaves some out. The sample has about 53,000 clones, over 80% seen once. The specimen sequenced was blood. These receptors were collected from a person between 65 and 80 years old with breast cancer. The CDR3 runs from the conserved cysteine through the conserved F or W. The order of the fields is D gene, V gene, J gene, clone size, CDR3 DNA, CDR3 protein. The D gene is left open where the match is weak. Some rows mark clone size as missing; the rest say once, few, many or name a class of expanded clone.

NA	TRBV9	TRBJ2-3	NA	TGTGCCAGCAGCGAGAGACTATTACGCACAGATACGCAGTATTTT	CASSERLLRTDTQYF
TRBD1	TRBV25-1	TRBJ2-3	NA	TGTGCCAGCAGTCCACGCAGGGGGCTAGATACGCAGTATTTT	CASSPRRGLDTQYF
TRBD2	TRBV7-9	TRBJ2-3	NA	TGTGCCAGCAGGTTCACTAGCGGTAGCACAGATACGCAGTATTTT	CASRFTSGSTDTQYF
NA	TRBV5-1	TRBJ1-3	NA	TGCGCCAGCAGCCTTGGGACACCGCGCTCTGGAAACACCATATATTTT	CASSLGTPRSGNTIYF
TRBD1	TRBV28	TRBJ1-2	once	TGTGCCAGCAGTTTGGGGACAGGCTACTATGGCTACACCTTC	CASSLGTGYYGYTF
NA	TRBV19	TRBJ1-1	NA	TGTGCCAGTTGGACAGAGAACACTGAAGCTTTCTTT	CASWTENTEAFF
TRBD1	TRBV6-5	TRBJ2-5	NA	TGTGCCAGCAGTTACACATGGACAGGGGGCGAGACCCAGTACTTC	CASSYTWTGGETQYF
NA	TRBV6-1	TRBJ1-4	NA	TGTGCCAGCCGGCAGGGTTGGGCTGAAAAACTGTTTTTT	CASRQGWAEKLFF
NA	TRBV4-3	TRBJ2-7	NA	TGCGCCAGCAGCCTTGAGGCCCAGGGGAGCTCCTACGAGCAGTACTTC	CASSLEAQGSSYEQYF
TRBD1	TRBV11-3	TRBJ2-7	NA	TGTGCCAGCAGCTTAGATACAGGGGGCAGCTACGAGCAGTACTTC	CASSLDTGGSYEQYF
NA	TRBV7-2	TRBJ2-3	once	TGTGCCAGCAGCTTACTTAGCGGCGGGCGGGGTACGCAGTATTTT	CASSLLSGGRGTQYF
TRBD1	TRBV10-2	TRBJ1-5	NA	TGCGCCAGCAGTCCAGGGGGCGGGCAGCCCCAGCATTTT	CASSPGGGQPQHF
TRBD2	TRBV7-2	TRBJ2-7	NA	TGTGCCAGCAGCTTTTCTCCTAGCGGCTACGAGCAGTACTTC	CASSFSPSGYEQYF
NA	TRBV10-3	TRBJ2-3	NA	TGTGCCATCAGTGAGCTTACAGGGAGCACAGATACGCAGTATTTT	CAISELTGSTDTQYF
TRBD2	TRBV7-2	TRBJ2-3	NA	TGTGCCAGCAGCCGGGACTACAACACAGATACGCAGTATTTT	CASSRDYNTDTQYF
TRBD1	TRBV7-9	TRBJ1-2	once	TGTGCCAGCAGCTTAGGGGACAGTGGTAACTACACCTTC	CASSLGDSGNYTF
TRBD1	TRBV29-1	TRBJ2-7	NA	TGCAGCGTCGAGACAGGGCTCGACGAGCAGTACTTC	CSVETGLDEQYF
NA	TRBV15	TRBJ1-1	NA	TGTGCCACCAGCAGAGATCAGGTTGCCACTGAAGCTTTCTTT	CATSRDQVATEAFF
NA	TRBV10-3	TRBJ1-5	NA	TGTGCCATCAGTGACCCGACTCGGGAGCCCCAGCATTTT	CAISDPTREPQHF
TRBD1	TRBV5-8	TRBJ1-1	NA	TGTGCCAGCAGCTTGGGACAGGGGGCTGGTTTCTTT	CASSLGQGAGFF
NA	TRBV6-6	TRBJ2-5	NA	TGTGCCAGCAGTTCGGACTTACCCCAAGAGACCCAGTACTTC	CASSSDLPQETQYF
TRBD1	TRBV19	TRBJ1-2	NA	TGTGCCAGTAGTGCTATTCGGGACAGCGGGCCCTATGGCTACACCTTC	CASSAIRDSGPYGYTF
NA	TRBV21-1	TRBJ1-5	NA	TGTGCCAGCAACCTAGGGACAGCCACCACTTATAGCAATCAGCCCCAGCATTTT	CASNLGTATTYSNQPQHF
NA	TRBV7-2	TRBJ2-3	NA	TGTGCCAGCAGCTTATATCAGGATGTCTGGGGCACAGATACGCAGTATTTT	CASSLYQDVWGTDTQYF
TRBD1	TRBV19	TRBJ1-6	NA	TGTGCCAGTGGGCCAGGGGGGAATTCACCCCTCCACTTT	CASGPGGNSPLHF
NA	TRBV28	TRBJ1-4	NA	TGTGCCAGCGTTGACCGCACAGGGAAAACTAATGAAAAACTGTTTTTT	CASVDRTGKTNEKLFF
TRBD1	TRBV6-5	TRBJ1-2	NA	TGTGCCAGCAGTTCATCCGGGACAGGGGCCCATGGCTACACCTTC	CASSSSGTGAHGYTF
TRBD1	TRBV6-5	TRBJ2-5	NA	TGTGCCAGCAGCCGCGACAGGGGCAGAGAGACCCAGTACTTC	CASSRDRGRETQYF
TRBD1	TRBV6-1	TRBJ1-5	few	TGTGCCAGCACAAGAGCCTACAGGGGGGATCAGCCCCAGCATTTT	CASTRAYRGDQPQHF
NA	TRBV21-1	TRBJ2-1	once	TGTGCCAGCAGCACAAATCACACACAGGGTTTGCCGGTCCGGTGGAGTGAGCAGTTCTTC	CASSTNHTQGLPVRWSEQFF
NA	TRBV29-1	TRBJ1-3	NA	TGCAGCGTTGGTCTAGAGGGAAACACCATATATTTT	CSVGLEGNTIYF
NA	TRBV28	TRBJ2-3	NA	TGTGCCAGCAGTTTGAGTCTAGAGACAGATACGCAGTATTTT	CASSLSLETDTQYF
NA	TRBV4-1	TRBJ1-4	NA	TGCGCCAGCAGCCGGGGTCGACAGGCAACTAATGAAAAACTGTTTTTT	CASSRGRQATNEKLFF
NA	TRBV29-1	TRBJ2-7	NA	TGCAGCGTTGTTGGGGGGTATGGCTACGAGCAGTACTTC	CSVVGGYGYEQYF
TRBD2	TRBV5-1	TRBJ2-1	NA	TGCGCCAGCAGTTATACTAGCGGAGCGGGATACAATGAGCAGTTCTTC	CASSYTSGAGYNEQFF
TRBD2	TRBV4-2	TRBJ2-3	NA	TGTGCCAGCAGCCAAGGAGCGGGGGGCCTCCATACGCAGTATTTT	CASSQGAGGLHTQYF
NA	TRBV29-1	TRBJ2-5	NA	TGCAGCCTTAGGACAGCTCAAGAGACCCAGTACTTC	CSLRTAQETQYF
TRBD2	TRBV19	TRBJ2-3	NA	TGTGCCAGTAGTATTCGGGCGGGGGGGCCATCAGATACGCAGTATTTT	CASSIRAGGPSDTQYF
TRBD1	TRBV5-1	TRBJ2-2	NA	TGCGCCAGCAGATCAGGGACAGCGAACACCGGGGAGCTGTTTTTT	CASRSGTANTGELFF
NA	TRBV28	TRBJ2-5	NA	TGTGCCAGCTACCCACAGGGCCGACAAGAGACCCAGTACTTC	CASYPQGRQETQYF
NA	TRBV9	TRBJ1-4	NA	TGTGCCAGCAGCGCCATGACAGACAGACATGAAAAACTGTTTTTT	CASSAMTDRHEKLFF
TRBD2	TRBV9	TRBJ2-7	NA	TGTGCCAGCAGCGTAGCCCCGGGAGGCGGAGAGGAGCAGTACTTC	CASSVAPGGGEEQYF
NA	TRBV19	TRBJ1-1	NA	TGTGCCAGTATCCACCGGGGAGGGTCGAACACTGAAGCTTTCTTT	CASIHRGGSNTEAFF
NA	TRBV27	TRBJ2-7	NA	TGTGCCAGCAGTTCCCCCGTCGAGCAGTACTTC	CASSSPVEQYF
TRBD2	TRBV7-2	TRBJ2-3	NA	TGTGCCAGCAGCGTGGGACTAGCTAGCACAGATACGCAGTATTTT	CASSVGLASTDTQYF
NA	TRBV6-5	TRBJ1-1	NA	TGTGCCAGCACGTCCTCGACAGCCACTGAAGCTTTCTTT	CASTSSTATEAFF
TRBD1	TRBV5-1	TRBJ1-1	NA	TGCGCCAGCAGCTTATACACCGAGGACAGGGAAGCTTTCTTT	CASSLYTEDREAFF
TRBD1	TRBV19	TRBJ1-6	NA	TGTGCCAGTAGTATAGATGGACAGGGGTTGAGTAATTCACCCCTCCACTTT	CASSIDGQGLSNSPLHF
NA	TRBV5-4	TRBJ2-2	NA	TGTGCCAGCAGCTTTGAGACGTGGGGGCGTACCGGGGAGCTGTTTTTT	CASSFETWGRTGELFF
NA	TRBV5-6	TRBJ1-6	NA	TGTGCCAGCAGCCCAGGGCTCTCAGGACCCCTCCACTTT	CASSPGLSGPLHF
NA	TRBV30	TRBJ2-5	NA	TGTGCCTGGAGTGACGCCACAAGGCTAGGAGAGACCCAGTACTTC	CAWSDATRLGETQYF
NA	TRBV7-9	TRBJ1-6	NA	TGTGCCAGCAGCTTAGGAGGGTTGGAATCACCCCTCCACTTT	CASSLGGLESPLHF
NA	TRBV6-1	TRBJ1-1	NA	TGTGCCAGCAGTGTTACACGGGAAAACACTGAAGCTTTCTTT	CASSVTRENTEAFF
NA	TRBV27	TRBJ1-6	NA	TGTGCCAGCAGTTTATCCCGAGGCTCACCCCTCCACTTT	CASSLSRGSPLHF
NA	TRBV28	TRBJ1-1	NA	TGTGCCAGCAGTTTTGGAGAGATGAACACTGAAGCTTTCTTT	CASSFGEMNTEAFF
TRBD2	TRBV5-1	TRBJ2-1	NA	TGCGCCAGCAGCTCGGGGACTAGCGGTAATGAGCAGTTCTTC	CASSSGTSGNEQFF